Below are 23 T cell receptor beta chains sequenced from a single sample in a study of HIV-infected patients and healthy controls. No cell fractionation was done, so the repertoire covers all unsorted peripheral blood T cells. Around 530 ng RNA was reverse transcribed with alpha and beta constant-region primers. Each of the alpha and beta chains got its own library through chain-specific third strand synthesis with indices. One entry per CDR3 protein, called by TCRdb with MiXCR from the 5' RACE reads. The top ten hold nearly 3.5% of the sample, which has 12,000 or so distinct CDR3 sequences, roughly 5% seen once. Sequencing used blood. The receptors here all came from an adult in good health.

This clonotype showed up many times. CDR3 sequence: CSAETGDQPQHF. CDR3 nucleotide sequence: TGCAGTGCGGAAACGGGAGATCAGCCCCAGCATTTT. The chain couples TRBV20-1 to TRBJ1-5; the D is unclear. The length of the CDR3 is 12 residues. The germline V gene encodes CDR1 DFQATT and CDR2 SNEGSKA (reference sequence). V was trimmed by 6 bases and J by 5 bases, leaving 11 bases between them.

The rearrangement joins TRBV20-1 to TRBJ2-5; D unresolved. Trimming removed 3 bases at V and 4 bases at J, with 15 bases between. Germline V lookup: CDR1 DFQATT, CDR2 SNEGSKA (reference sequence). This CDR3 spans 14 amino acids. The CDR3 nucleotides read TGCAGTGCTAGCATCATCACCTTGAGAGAGACCCAGTACTTC. Its protein product is CSASIITLRETQYF.

This clonotype is labeled as medium-sized (0.01 to 0.1%). This chain connects TRBV12-3 or TRBV12-4 to TRBJ2-3; D unresolved. V was clipped by 7 bases and J by 7 bases, with 9 bases between them. The CDR3 contains 11 residues. CDR3 region: CASNQMNTQYF. CDR3 nucleotide sequence: TGTGCCAGCAATCAGATGAATACGCAGTATTTT.

This clonotype rates as medium-sized. The V gene is TRBV2, the J gene TRBJ2-7; TRBD1 agrees at 8 bases. Germline CDR1 reads SNHLY; CDR2 reads FYNNEI. This CDR3 has 16 residues. The J segment lost 4 bases and the V segment lost 8 bases, leaving 16 bases of the junction unmatched. CDR3 sequence reads: CASHKGPGTGRYEQYF. The CDR3 nucleotides read TGTGCCAGCCATAAAGGCCCCGGGACAGGTCGGTACGAGCAGTACTTC.

The sample holds many counts of this clonotype. The chain carries TRBV15 and TRBJ1-1; D is uncertain. Germline V lookup: CDR1 LNHNV, CDR2 YYDKDF (reference sequence). Trimming cost V 1 base and J 10 bases, with 16 bases left between them. The CDR3 extends over 14 amino acids. The CDR3 reads CATSRVQESPVAFF. DNA of the CDR3: TGTGCCACCAGCAGAGTTCAAGAGAGTCCGGTAGCTTTCTTT.

This clonotype was found many times. J is TRBJ1-5 and V is TRBV7-9, with TRBD1 as a possible D gene (6 bases). CDR3 length: 15 amino acids. The germline CDR1 and CDR2 sequences are SEHNR and FQNEAQ (reference sequence). Trimming took off 5 bases at V and 1 base at J, with 12 bases between the two ends. The CDR3 DNA reads TGTGCCAGCAGCCCGTTCGGACAGAGCAATCAGCCCCAGCATTTT. The encoded protein is CASSPFGQSNQPQHF.

Many counts were recorded for this clonotype. The V call is TRBV4-2, the J call TRBJ2-7; D uncertain. Germline CDR1 LGHNA, CDR2 YNFKEQ. The CDR3 runs to 14 residues. Trimming took 1 base from V and 1 from J, leaving 8 bases between them. The CDR3 is CASSQAPSSYEQYF. CDR3 nucleotide sequence: TGTGCCAGCAGCCAAGCCCCTTCGTCCTACGAGCAGTACTTC.

This clonotype counts as medium-sized. The genes are TRBV6-5 and TRBJ2-1; 11 nucleotides match TRBD2. From germline, CDR1 is MNHEY and CDR2 SVGAGI. This CDR3 region has 15 residues. V shed 6 bases and J 6 bases; nucleotides not matched to a gene: 7. CDR3 amino acids: CASRAGTSGTNEQFF. In DNA form, the CDR3 reads TGTGCCAGCAGGGCCGGGACTAGCGGAACCAATGAGCAGTTCTTC.

The table lists this clonotype with many counts. The gene calls are TRBV2 and TRBJ2-1, with a weak D call TRBD1 (5 bases). The V gene lost 5 bases and the J gene lost 0 bases, with 14 bases spanning the gap. The CDR3 extends over 16 amino acids. The germline gives CDR1 SNHLY, CDR2 FYNNEI. The CDR3 loop reads CASSLTRQSSYNEQFF. In DNA, the CDR3 is TGTGCCAGCAGTTTGACCCGACAGTCCTCCTACAATGAGCAGTTCTTC. The complete variable domain, with remaining parts taken from reference TRBV2 and TRBJ2-1, reads EPEVTQTPSHQVTQMGQEVILRCVPISNHLYFYWYRQILGQKVEFLVSFYNNEISEKSEIFDDQFSVERPDGSNFTLKIRSTKLEDSAMYFCASSLTRQSSYNEQFFGPGTRLTVL.

By share, this clonotype ranks as medium-sized. V gene TRBV4-2 combines with J gene TRBJ2-1; 10 nucleotides align to TRBD2. V lost 0 bases, J lost 10 bases, and 18 bases stayed unmatched. The CDR3 contains 19 residues. Germline values: CDR1 LGHNA, CDR2 YNFKEQ. DNA of the CDR3: TGTGCCAGCAGCCAAGATCGTTTAACCAGCGGGGGGGCCCGCGTGGAGCAGTTCTTC. Its translation: CASSQDRLTSGGARVEQFF.

This clonotype was found many times. This sequence joins TRBV12-3 or TRBV12-4 and TRBJ2-7, with D unclear. This CDR3 has 15 amino acids. V dropped 6 bases and J dropped 6 bases, with 21 bases sitting between them. The CDR3 region is CASSPTAPVWGEQYF. The CDR3 DNA is TGTGCCAGCAGCCCCACGGCACCCGTCTGGGGCGAGCAGTACTTC.

This clonotype is termed medium-sized. This chain uses TRBV5-4 with TRBJ1-2, with D unresolved. Germline V gene data show CDR1 as SGHNT and CDR2 as YYREEE (reference sequence). Trimming left V 4 bases short and J 1 base short, with 11 bases between. The CDR3 is made up of 14 amino acids. This CDR3 is CASSPGSVNYGYTF. DNA for the CDR3: TGTGCCAGCAGCCCCGGATCGGTTAACTATGGCTACACCTTC.

This clonotype appeared many times. The chain uses TRBV5-4 and TRBJ2-1, with 8 bases that match TRBD2. Per the germline V gene, CDR1 is SGHNT and CDR2 is YYREEE (reference sequence). The CDR3 totals 17 residues. V lost 5 bases to trimming and J lost 0 bases; unmatched junction nucleotides: 10. The CDR3 loop reads CASRPGAGAISYNEQFF. The CDR3 DNA reads TGTGCCAGCAGGCCGGGAGCGGGGGCCATCTCCTACAATGAGCAGTTCTTC. Full variable domain (missing parts from reference TRBV5-4 and TRBJ2-1): ETGVTQSPTHLIKTRGQQVTLRCSSQSGHNTVSWYQQALGQGPQFIFQYYREEENGRGNFPPRFSGLQFPNYSSELNVNALELDDSALYLCASRPGAGAISYNEQFFGPGTRLTVL.

Relative to its sample, this clonotype is medium-sized (0.01 to 0.1%). One end of the junction fails to match germline, which may point to a read error. The rearrangement uses TRBV5-1 and TRBJ2-1, with 11 bases matching TRBD1. The germline V gene encodes CDR1 SGHRS and CDR2 YFSETQ. This CDR3 spans 18 amino acids. The CDR3 region is CASSLGQGVRRVYNEQFF. The CDR3 region has the DNA TGCGCCAGCAGTTTGGGACAGGGGGTCAGGCGGGTATACAATGAGCAGTTCTTC.

In this sample, this clonotype is medium-sized. This chain uses TRBV3-1 with TRBJ1-5; D is uncertain. V lost 1 base to trimming and J lost 0 bases, with 7 bases between them. CDR1 and CDR2 (germline): LGHDT, YNNKEL (reference sequence). This CDR3 is 15 amino acids long. The CDR3 nucleotides are TGTGCCAGCAGCCAAGGACGGCATAGCAATCAGCCCCAGCATTTT. Translated: CASSQGRHSNQPQHF.

This clonotype was recorded many times. The rearrangement uses TRBV10-2 and TRBJ2-5, with 8 bases fitting TRBD1. CDR3 length: 13 residues. Trimming took 11 bases from V and 4 from J; bases not matched to a gene: 9. The germline V gene encodes CDR1 WSHSY and CDR2 SAAADI. For the CDR3, the DNA is TGCGCCGGAGCCAGGGGGCTAGGAGAGACCCAGTACTTC. Its protein product is CAGARGLGETQYF.

This clonotype is labeled medium-sized. This CDR3 reads CASSYLSSYSNQPQHF. The CDR3 coding sequence is TGTGCCAGCAGTTACCTTTCCAGCTATAGCAATCAGCCCCAGCATTTT. This chain joins TRBV6-2 or TRBV6-3 and TRBJ1-5; D is ambiguous. Trimming removed 2 bases from V and 0 bases from J, with 11 bases in between. CDR3 length: 16 residues. Germline-derived CDR1 and CDR2 are MNHEY and SVGEGT.

This clonotype was recorded many times. V gene TRBV10-2 combines with J gene TRBJ2-1; 9 bases are shared with TRBD2. The CDR3 loop spans 13 amino acids. Germline CDR1 is WSHSY and CDR2 is SAAADI. The ends lost 9 bases at V and 6 bases at J; junction bases unmatched: 6. CDR3 sequence (DNA): TGCGCCAGTACTAGCGGGCCCTTCAATGAGCAGTTCTTC. Its translation: CASTSGPFNEQFF.

This clonotype rates as medium-sized. The chain employs TRBV2 and TRBJ2-2; D is uncertain. This CDR3 comprises 14 residues. Germline V gene sequence: CDR1 SNHLY, CDR2 FYNNEI. V lost 4 bases and J lost 6, with 12 bases in between. The CDR3 DNA sequence: TGTGCCAGCAGTGTAGCCCCGGACGCCGGGGAGCTGTTTTTT. Protein product: CASSVAPDAGELFF. Full variable domain (remainder filled in from reference TRBV2 and TRBJ2-2): EPEVTQTPSHQVTQMGQEVILRCVPISNHLYFYWYRQILGQKVEFLVSFYNNEISEKSEIFDDQFSVERPDGSNFTLKIRSTKLEDSAMYFCASSVAPDAGELFFGEGSRLTVL.

This clonotype is medium-sized in the sample. This chain uses TRBV15 with TRBJ1-5; tentative D call: TRBD1 (5 bases). Per germline, CDR1 LNHNV and CDR2 YYDKDF (reference sequence). V was trimmed by 5 bases and J by 1 base, leaving 12 bases between them. The CDR3 loop spans 15 amino acids. The CDR3 loop reads CATSATRVSNQPQHF. The CDR3 nucleotides read TGTGCCACCAGCGCTACCAGGGTCAGCAATCAGCCCCAGCATTTT. The entire variable domain, with the rest obtained from reference TRBV15 and TRBJ1-5, is as follows: DAMVIQNPRYQVTQFGKPVTLSCSQTLNHNVMYWYQQKSSQAPKLLFHYYDKDFNNEADTPDNFQSRRPNTSFCFLDIRSPGLGDTAMYLCATSATRVSNQPQHFGDGTRLSIL.

This clonotype showed up many times. The chain has TRBV6-6 and TRBJ2-1; TRBD1 matches at 8 bases. There are 14 residues in the CDR3. The germline V gene has CDR1 MNHNY and CDR2 SVGAGI (reference sequence). J gave up 7 bases and V 5 bases, and 7 bases lay outside the gene matches. The CDR3 reads CASSPGQGVNEQFF. Written as DNA, the CDR3 is TGTGCCAGCAGTCCCGGACAGGGAGTAAATGAGCAGTTCTTC.

J is TRBJ2-1 and V is TRBV6-1; maybe TRBD2 (5 bases). Deletions cut 4 bases from V and 0 bases from J, with 10 bases between. CDR1 and CDR2 from the germline V gene are MNHNS and SASEGT. The CDR3 totals 15 residues. The CDR3 DNA is TGTGCCAGCAGTGCGGGGATTTTCTCCTACAATGAGCAGTTCTTC. It yields the protein CASSAGIFSYNEQFF.

This clonotype was seen at least ten times. This chain joins TRBV2 and TRBJ1-1; TRBD1 might be the D (6 bases). Germline loops: CDR1 SNHLY, CDR2 FYNNEI. V shed 4 bases and J shed 5 bases, with 11 bases lying between them. CDR3 length: 13 residues. CDR3 DNA sequence: TGTGCCAGCAGTGTCGACAGGAAGACTGAAGCTTTCTTT. It translates to CASSVDRKTEAFF. The full variable domain, completed using reference TRBV2 and TRBJ1-1, is EPEVTQTPSHQVTQMGQEVILRCVPISNHLYFYWYRQILGQKVEFLVSFYNNEISEKSEIFDDQFSVERPDGSNFTLKIRSTKLEDSAMYFCASSVDRKTEAFFGQGTRLTVV.